This is a list of T cell receptor beta chains from one sample in a study of metastatic and nonmetastatic thyroid tumors. Via MiXCR, TCRdb re-called the PCR reads. The repertoire has around 45,000 clones, about 3.3% of them found once; the top ten carry 7.5% to 10%. The sample comprised blood. The receptors come from a female donor with papillary thyroid cancer or a benign thyroid nodule (not recorded which). Some clones in this sample may be carry-over from other donors' samples. Each CDR3 is given with its conserved first and last residue. The order of the fields is J gene, V gene, CDR3 length, CDR3 protein.

j_call: TRBJ2-7; v_call: TRBV28; cdr3_length: 13; cdr3_aa: CASRPIRGEEQYF
j_call: TRBJ1-1; v_call: TRBV28; cdr3_length: 15; cdr3_aa: CASSLQAILNTEAFF
j_call: TRBJ2-7; v_call: TRBV5-1; cdr3_length: 14; cdr3_aa: CASSTSGSNYEQYF
j_call: TRBJ2-2; v_call: TRBV20-1; cdr3_length: 12; cdr3_aa: CSGQGAIGELFF
j_call: TRBJ2-7; v_call: TRBV6-2/TRBV6-3; cdr3_length: 13; cdr3_aa: CASSLASRDEQYF
j_call: TRBJ2-7; v_call: TRBV27; cdr3_length: 15; cdr3_aa: CASSEEGESTYEQYF
j_call: TRBJ2-3; v_call: TRBV7-8; cdr3_length: 14; cdr3_aa: CASSLVASTDTQYF
j_call: TRBJ2-1; v_call: TRBV10-3; cdr3_length: 15; cdr3_aa: CAISLGTSAHNEQFF
j_call: TRBJ2-7; v_call: TRBV20-1; cdr3_length: 15; cdr3_aa: CSARPTLTGVGEQYF
j_call: TRBJ1-2; v_call: TRBV7-9; cdr3_length: 15; cdr3_aa: CASSSFRTEHYGYTF
j_call: TRBJ1-5; v_call: TRBV6-1; cdr3_length: 15; cdr3_aa: CASSEPRQIGQPQHF
j_call: TRBJ1-2; v_call: TRBV12-3/TRBV12-4; cdr3_length: 14; cdr3_aa: CASSFAGEGYGYTF
j_call: TRBJ1-6; v_call: TRBV27; cdr3_length: 13; cdr3_aa: CASNFQENSHLHF
j_call: TRBJ2-5; v_call: TRBV19; cdr3_length: 14; cdr3_aa: CASSSGGNQETQYF
j_call: TRBJ2-1; v_call: TRBV28; cdr3_length: 15; cdr3_aa: CASSSDRAGYNEQFF
j_call: TRBJ1-2; v_call: TRBV6-1; cdr3_length: 13; cdr3_aa: CASVGQVIFGYTF
j_call: TRBJ2-5; v_call: TRBV7-6; cdr3_length: 15; cdr3_aa: CASIPIAGGSETQYF
j_call: TRBJ2-1; v_call: TRBV20-1; cdr3_length: 15; cdr3_aa: CSARDEMNSYNEQFF
j_call: TRBJ1-2; v_call: TRBV2; cdr3_length: 16; cdr3_aa: CASSLPPLQGNYGYTF
j_call: TRBJ1-2; v_call: TRBV20-1; cdr3_length: 12; cdr3_aa: CSAKQGWLGYTF
j_call: TRBJ1-5; v_call: TRBV19; cdr3_length: 16; cdr3_aa: CASSPPRRDSNQPQHF
j_call: TRBJ2-3; v_call: TRBV20-1; cdr3_length: 14; cdr3_aa: CSAVIGDLTDTQYF
j_call: TRBJ1-3; v_call: TRBV24-1; cdr3_length: 17; cdr3_aa: CATSDSLLTGSGNTIYF
j_call: TRBJ2-6; v_call: TRBV13; cdr3_length: 19; cdr3_aa: CASSSTSTSGSFGANVLTF
j_call: TRBJ1-5; v_call: TRBV19; cdr3_length: 14; cdr3_aa: CASSRGQGNQPQHF
j_call: TRBJ2-5; v_call: TRBV6-1; cdr3_length: 13; cdr3_aa: CASSRDSQETQYF
j_call: TRBJ1-1; v_call: TRBV20-1; cdr3_length: 14; cdr3_aa: CSAPPATLNTEAFF
j_call: TRBJ1-1; v_call: TRBV28; cdr3_length: 15; cdr3_aa: CASRKAQGAHTEAFF
j_call: TRBJ1-3; v_call: TRBV4-1; cdr3_length: 19; cdr3_aa: CASSPTTTQLKSSGNTIYF
j_call: TRBJ1-1; v_call: TRBV5-1; cdr3_length: 12; cdr3_aa: CASSPPDDEAFF
j_call: TRBJ2-7; v_call: TRBV5-1; cdr3_length: 14; cdr3_aa: CASSSGTGAYEQYF
j_call: TRBJ2-7; v_call: TRBV2; cdr3_length: 14; cdr3_aa: CASSDKRAVDEQYF
j_call: TRBJ2-3; v_call: TRBV6-1; cdr3_length: 14; cdr3_aa: CASSQTSGTDTQYF
j_call: TRBJ2-3; v_call: TRBV7-3; cdr3_length: 16; cdr3_aa: CASSLRGSGSTDTQYF
j_call: TRBJ2-1; v_call: TRBV7-9; cdr3_length: 18; cdr3_aa: CAGSPRRGGGSSYNEQFF
j_call: TRBJ2-1; v_call: TRBV19; cdr3_length: 15; cdr3_aa: CASSISSGMYNEQFF
j_call: TRBJ2-2; v_call: TRBV5-6; cdr3_length: 14; cdr3_aa: CASSLLENTGELFF
j_call: TRBJ2-5; v_call: TRBV11-2; cdr3_length: 13; cdr3_aa: CASSLGYRGPQYF
j_call: TRBJ2-3; v_call: TRBV5-6; cdr3_length: 16; cdr3_aa: CASSLYQGPSTDTQYF
j_call: TRBJ2-5; v_call: TRBV13; cdr3_length: 16; cdr3_aa: CASSLPGGRLQETQYF
j_call: TRBJ1-3; v_call: TRBV20-1; cdr3_length: 12; cdr3_aa: CSARDRVDTIYF
j_call: TRBJ2-7; v_call: TRBV28; cdr3_length: 12; cdr3_aa: CAGGGPSYEQYF
j_call: TRBJ1-1; v_call: TRBV30; cdr3_length: 12; cdr3_aa: CAWTTWNTEAFF
j_call: TRBJ1-6; v_call: TRBV6-5; cdr3_length: 16; cdr3_aa: CASSYPSSSYNSPLHF
j_call: TRBJ1-6; v_call: TRBV2; cdr3_length: 15; cdr3_aa: CASSEEDSLNSPLHF
j_call: TRBJ2-5; v_call: TRBV10-3; cdr3_length: 14; cdr3_aa: CAISESLKQETQYF
j_call: TRBJ1-4; v_call: TRBV28; cdr3_length: 17; cdr3_aa: CASRATSGIWFNEKLFF
j_call: TRBJ1-5; v_call: TRBV6-1; cdr3_length: 15; cdr3_aa: CASSPTGSLNQPQHF
j_call: TRBJ2-1; v_call: TRBV27; cdr3_length: 15; cdr3_aa: CASSRLAGHYNEQFF
j_call: TRBJ2-5; v_call: TRBV11-2; cdr3_length: 13; cdr3_aa: CASSWGPQETQYF
j_call: TRBJ2-5; v_call: TRBV5-1; cdr3_length: 13; cdr3_aa: CASSLTPQETQYF
j_call: TRBJ2-3; v_call: TRBV19; cdr3_length: 19; cdr3_aa: CASSRLGPGQGSSTDTQYF
j_call: TRBJ1-1; v_call: TRBV28; cdr3_length: 15; cdr3_aa: CASSFGGTMNTEAFF
j_call: TRBJ2-5; v_call: TRBV7-9; cdr3_length: 11; cdr3_aa: CASSRGETQYF
j_call: TRBJ2-1; v_call: TRBV15; cdr3_length: 17; cdr3_aa: CATSRGATSAAYNEQFF
j_call: TRBJ1-2; v_call: TRBV30; cdr3_length: 13; cdr3_aa: CAWRGTQGGGYTF
j_call: TRBJ1-1; v_call: TRBV10-2; cdr3_length: 14; cdr3_aa: CASSESFGGTEAFF